This T cell receptor (beta chain) is from a study of blood T cell repertoires in COVID-19. In the original workflow: It was from reference gene primer amplification that nucleated cell counts were estimated. Produced via immunoSEQ multiplex PCR; TCRdb's table is partial and in-frame only. The DNA was the basis for D and trimming; V, J and clone size are from that table. The sample carries about 140,000 clones, 84% recorded once. Germline CDR1 GTSNPN, CDR2 SVGIG (reference sequence). The CDR3 is 13 residues long. V was cut by 3 bases and J by 7 bases, with 15 bases left in between. Living in 24 US areas, the participants were between roughly 18 and 89 years of age. Allocation to cohorts depended on clinical history reported by the participants.

The rearrangement uses TRBV30 and TRBJ1-1, with D possibly TRBD1 on 6 matching bases. This clonotype originated in a woman aged 18-30 years who had been exposed to COVID-19. The material sequenced was PBMCs or T cells enriched from blood (not recorded which). CDR3 amino acids: CAWSDGQPDEAFF. The CDR3 DNA reads TGTGCCTGGAGCGACGGACAGCCCGATGAAGCTTTCTTT.